The entry below describes one TCR beta chain. The target antigen is unknown. The treatment here: about 20 received Ad26.COV2.S at low or high dose, single or two shots; roughly 5 received placebo; per-sample allocation not given. Samples analyzed were those drawn on day 63 after the first vaccine or placebo injection. The data derive from a study of Ad26.COV2.S vaccination and SARS-CoV-2 variants. Clones were read by immunoSEQ multiplex PCR, and TCRdb kept only the in-frame ones, dropping some. This table holds approximately 460,000 clones, 89% found once. Overall study findings and caveats: The placebo group had lower spike-specific TCR breadth than the vaccine recipients did. Non-spike TCR breadth showed similarity between vaccine and placebo recipients.

Source: peripheral blood, taken in a trial of Ad26.COV2.S vaccine versus placebo. The TCR was taken from a person aged 18-60 years who received the Ad26.COV2.S COVID-19 vaccine or a placebo.

This CDR3 reads CSDRAGGETQYF. In DNA, the CDR3 is TGCAGCGACCGAGCGGGAGGAGAGACCCAGTACTTC. The V call is TRBV29-1, the J call TRBJ2-5, with 9 bases that match TRBD2. Per the germline V gene, CDR1 is SQVTM and CDR2 is ANQGSEA. The CDR3 has 12 amino acids. With 7 bases clipped from V and 4 bases from J, the junction kept 4 bases outside the gene matches.